Listed here are 20 T cell receptor beta chains from one sample, sequenced in a study of early T cells in non-severe SARS-CoV-2 infection. TCRdb re-called the 5' RACE reads with MiXCR, one entry per CDR3 protein. The sample consists of more than 45,000 distinct CDR3 sequences, over 5% of them appearing once. Sequencing was performed on whole blood, taken at baseline. The receptors were sampled from an adult who was a healthcare worker with PCR-confirmed SARS-CoV-2 infection or an uninfected control (not recorded which).

In this sample, this clonotype turned up many times. J is TRBJ1-5 and V is TRBV28; TRBD1 agrees at 8 bases. The CDR3 loop spans 17 amino acids. V lost 6 bases and J lost 0; bases outside the gene matches: 10. Germline V gives CDR1 MDHEN, CDR2 SYDVKM. The CDR3 nucleotides are TGTGCCAGCAGGCTGGACAGGGAGGGCTATAGCAATCAGCCCCAGCATTTT. Residues: CASRLDREGYSNQPQHF.

V is TRBV15 and J is TRBJ2-4, with TRBD1 identical over 8 bases. This CDR3 comprises 15 residues. Looked up from germline, CDR1 is LNHNV and CDR2 is YYDKDF (reference sequence). The junction had 2 bases not matched to a gene; V was cut back by 1 base and J by 3 bases. This chain's CDR3 is CATSRGGTGKNIQYF. The CDR3, as DNA: TGTGCCACCAGCAGAGGCGGGACAGGCAAAAACATTCAGTACTTC.

This clonotype was picked up many times. V gene TRBV12-3 or TRBV12-4 combines with J gene TRBJ1-1; no reliable D call. This CDR3 is built from 14 residues. Trimming took off 3 bases at V and 1 base at J, with 9 bases between the two ends. For the CDR3, the DNA is TGTGCCAGCAGTTTTTTGGTTGGGAACACTGAAGCTTTCTTT. Its translation is CASSFLVGNTEAFF.

This clonotype has only a few counts. This chain links TRBV9 with TRBJ1-5, with 7 nucleotides matching TRBD1. Germline V CDR1 and CDR2: SGDLS, YYNGEE. Unmatched junction bases numbered 4, after V lost 2 bases and J lost 5 bases. The CDR3 is 14 residues long. Written as DNA, the CDR3 is TGTGCCAGCAGCGTCAGGACAGGTCATCAGCCCCAGCATTTT. Protein: CASSVRTGHQPQHF.

This sequence joins TRBV12-3 or TRBV12-4 and TRBJ2-7; the D gene could be TRBD1 or TRBD2 (6 bases each). The CDR3 consists of 13 residues. V lost 3 bases, J lost 11 bases, and 17 bases lay in between. CDR3 in DNA: TGTGCCAGCAGTTTGGGGGGCCGGGGCATAGAGTACTTC. This encodes CASSLGGRGIEYF.

Ten or more counts support this clonotype. The chain has TRBV10-3 and TRBJ1-2; D is uncertain. The CDR3 extends over 12 amino acids. The V gene's germline CDR1 is ENHRY and CDR2 SYGVKD. Deletions cut 10 bases from V and 0 bases from J, with 9 bases between. Here the CDR3 DNA reads TGTGCCAGTGCGGAAGCTAACTATGGCTACACCTTC. Protein: CASAEANYGYTF.

This clonotype came up many times. The genes are TRBV5-4 and TRBJ2-1; 13 bases are shared with TRBD2. CDR1 is SGHNT and CDR2 is YYREEE in the germline V gene (reference sequence). Trimming at V came to 10 bases and at J to 6 bases, leaving 7 bases not matched to a gene. The CDR3 runs 14 residues. CDR3 protein: CACYGLAGVNEQFF. The CDR3 DNA follows: TGTGCCTGTTATGGACTAGCGGGAGTCAATGAGCAGTTCTTC. The complete variable domain, with remaining parts taken from reference TRBV5-4 and TRBJ2-1, reads ETGVTQSPTHLIKTRGQQVTLRCSSQSGHNTVSWYQQALGQGPQFIFQYYREEENGRGNFPPRFSGLQFPNYSSELNVNALELDDSALYLCACYGLAGVNEQFFGPGTRLTVL.

This chain uses TRBV7-9 with TRBJ2-7, with D uncertain. V was shortened by 4 bases and J by 1 base, with 11 bases between the two germline ends. Germline V gene data show CDR1 as SEHNR and CDR2 as FQNEAQ (reference sequence). The CDR3 is 14 amino acids. The CDR3 sequence: CASSSRFQSYEQYF. In nucleotides, the CDR3 is TGTGCCAGCAGCTCGAGATTTCAGTCCTACGAGCAGTACTTC.

Regarding this clonotype: The junction differs from germline at one of its ends, possibly a read error. The rearrangement links TRBV7-7 to TRBJ2-2; TRBD1 is a possible D gene (6 bases). The CDR3 runs to 17 residues. Germline values: CDR1 SSHAT, CDR2 FNYEAQ (reference sequence). CDR3 in amino acids: CASSLSQGQLNTGELFF. CDR3 DNA: TGTGCTAGCAGCTTATCGCAAGGACAGCTAAACACCGGGGAGCTGTTTTTT. Using reference TRBV7-7 and TRBJ2-2 for the parts outside the CDR3, the full variable domain is GAGVSQSPRYKVTKRGQDVTLRCDPISSHATLYWYQQALGQGPEFLTYFNYEAQPDKSGLPSDRFSAERPEGSISTLTIQRTEQRDSAMYRCASSLSQGQLNTGELFFGEGSRLTVL.

In this sample, this clonotype turned up a few times. The chain has TRBV20-1 and TRBJ1-1, with 7 positions matching TRBD1. Unmatched junction bases numbered 16, after V lost 0 bases and J lost 3 bases. The length of the CDR3 is 18 residues. Germline CDR1 and CDR2: DFQATT and SNEGSKA (reference sequence). The CDR3 DNA reads TGCAGTGCTAGAGATCCGGGCCAGGGTGACAGGGCCGACACTGAAGCTTTCTTT. Protein: CSARDPGQGDRADTEAFF.

This clonotype was picked up many times. The V and J genes are TRBV19 and TRBJ2-1; D might be TRBD2 (5 bases). CDR1 is LNHDA and CDR2 is SQIVND in the germline V gene (reference sequence). The CDR3 totals 17 residues. The V end lost 4 bases, the J end lost 5 bases, and 21 bases lay between the germline ends. The CDR3 nucleotides are TGTGCCAGTAGTAACGCCCCCTGGTCGTCCGGGAACAATGAGCAGTTCTTC. It specifies CASSNAPWSSGNNEQFF.

This clonotype was seen a few times. The gene calls are TRBV18 and TRBJ2-3; 10 bases are a match to TRBD1. After removal of 3 bases from V and 2 bases from J, the junction contained 2 bases not matched to a gene. The CDR3 runs 15 residues. Germline lookup yields CDR1 KGHSH and CDR2 LQKENI. Written as DNA, the CDR3 is TGTGCCAGCTCACCGGGACAGGGGATCACAGATACGCAGTATTTT. This encodes CASSPGQGITDTQYF.

V usage is TRBV18 and J usage is TRBJ1-2; D is unresolved. The germline gives CDR1 KGHSH, CDR2 LQKENI. This CDR3 contains 14 residues. Trimming cost V 3 bases and J 2 bases, with 10 bases left between them. CDR3 residues: CASSPVSDNYGYTF. Written as DNA, the CDR3 is TGTGCCAGCTCACCTGTATCGGACAACTATGGCTACACCTTC.

This clonotype was counted many times. This chain joins TRBV27 and TRBJ1-2, with D unclear. Germline V gene lookup returns CDR1 MNHEY and CDR2 SMNVEV (reference sequence). V was pared by 10 bases and J by 4 bases, with 7 bases between. CDR3 length: 10 residues. CDR3 in DNA: TGTGCCACCTACAGCTATGGCTACACCTTC. Protein product: CATYSYGYTF.

V is TRBV18 and J is TRBJ1-2, with D possibly matching TRBD1 (6 bases). Germline V gene lookup returns CDR1 KGHSH and CDR2 LQKENI. CDR3 length: 15 amino acids. V lost 6 bases to trimming and J lost 5 bases, with 19 bases between them. The CDR3 loop is CASSPAGQTKYGYTF. The CDR3 DNA is TGTGCCAGCTCCCCAGCCGGACAGACCAAGTATGGCTACACCTTC.

This rearrangement joins TRBV28 to TRBJ1-5; D is possibly TRBD1 (5 bases). This CDR3 is 14 amino acids long. Looked up from germline, CDR1 is MDHEN and CDR2 is SYDVKM. Trimming removed 7 bases at V and 3 bases at J, with 13 bases between. CDR3 DNA sequence: TGTGCCAGCACCCCTGGGGGTGACAATCAGCCCCAGCATTTT. Translating gives CASTPGGDNQPQHF.

This clonotype has a count of ten or more. V and J are TRBV20-1 and TRBJ2-7, with 7 bases fitting TRBD2. J was trimmed by 0 bases and V by 3 bases; bases with no gene match: 11. Germline CDR1 and CDR2: DFQATT and SNEGSKA (reference sequence). This CDR3 is 16 amino acids long. CDR3 nucleotides: TGCAGTGCTAGCCTAGGCACGGCTAGCGGCTCCTACGAGCAGTACTTC. This codes for CSASLGTASGSYEQYF.

This clonotype showed up just a few times. CDR3 sequence: CASSQVGLDQYF. CDR3 nucleotides: TGTGCCAGCAGCCAAGTAGGTCTAGATCAGTACTTC. V usage is TRBV4-2 and J usage is TRBJ2-4, with D unresolved. The V gene lost 1 base and the J gene lost 12 bases, with 10 bases spanning the gap. The germline V gene has CDR1 LGHNA and CDR2 YNFKEQ. The CDR3 is 12 residues long.

The rearrangement uses TRBV5-1 and TRBJ2-7; a weak D match, TRBD1 (5 bases). This CDR3 contains 15 residues. V was trimmed by 1 base and J by 3 bases, leaving 14 bases between them. Germline V gene sequence: CDR1 SGHRS, CDR2 YFSETQ. The CDR3 DNA follows: TGCGCCAGCAGCTTGTCTGACAGTCTGAGCTACGAGCAGTACTTC. It codes for CASSLSDSLSYEQYF. Supplemented by reference TRBV5-1 and TRBJ2-7, the full variable domain reads KAGVTQTPRYLIKTRGQQVTLSCSPISGHRSVSWYQQTPGQGLQFLFEYFSETQRNKGNFPGRFSGRQFSNSRSEMNVSTLELGDSALYLCASSLSDSLSYEQYFGPGTRLTVT.

The chain carries TRBV12-3 or TRBV12-4 and TRBJ2-1, with 13 bases identical to TRBD2. V shed 4 bases and J 0 bases; nucleotides not matched to a gene: 12. This CDR3 comprises 20 residues. The CDR3: CASSSEGTSGTLSSYNEQFF. CDR3 in DNA: TGTGCCAGCAGTTCGGAAGGGACTAGCGGGACTCTAAGCTCCTACAATGAGCAGTTCTTC.